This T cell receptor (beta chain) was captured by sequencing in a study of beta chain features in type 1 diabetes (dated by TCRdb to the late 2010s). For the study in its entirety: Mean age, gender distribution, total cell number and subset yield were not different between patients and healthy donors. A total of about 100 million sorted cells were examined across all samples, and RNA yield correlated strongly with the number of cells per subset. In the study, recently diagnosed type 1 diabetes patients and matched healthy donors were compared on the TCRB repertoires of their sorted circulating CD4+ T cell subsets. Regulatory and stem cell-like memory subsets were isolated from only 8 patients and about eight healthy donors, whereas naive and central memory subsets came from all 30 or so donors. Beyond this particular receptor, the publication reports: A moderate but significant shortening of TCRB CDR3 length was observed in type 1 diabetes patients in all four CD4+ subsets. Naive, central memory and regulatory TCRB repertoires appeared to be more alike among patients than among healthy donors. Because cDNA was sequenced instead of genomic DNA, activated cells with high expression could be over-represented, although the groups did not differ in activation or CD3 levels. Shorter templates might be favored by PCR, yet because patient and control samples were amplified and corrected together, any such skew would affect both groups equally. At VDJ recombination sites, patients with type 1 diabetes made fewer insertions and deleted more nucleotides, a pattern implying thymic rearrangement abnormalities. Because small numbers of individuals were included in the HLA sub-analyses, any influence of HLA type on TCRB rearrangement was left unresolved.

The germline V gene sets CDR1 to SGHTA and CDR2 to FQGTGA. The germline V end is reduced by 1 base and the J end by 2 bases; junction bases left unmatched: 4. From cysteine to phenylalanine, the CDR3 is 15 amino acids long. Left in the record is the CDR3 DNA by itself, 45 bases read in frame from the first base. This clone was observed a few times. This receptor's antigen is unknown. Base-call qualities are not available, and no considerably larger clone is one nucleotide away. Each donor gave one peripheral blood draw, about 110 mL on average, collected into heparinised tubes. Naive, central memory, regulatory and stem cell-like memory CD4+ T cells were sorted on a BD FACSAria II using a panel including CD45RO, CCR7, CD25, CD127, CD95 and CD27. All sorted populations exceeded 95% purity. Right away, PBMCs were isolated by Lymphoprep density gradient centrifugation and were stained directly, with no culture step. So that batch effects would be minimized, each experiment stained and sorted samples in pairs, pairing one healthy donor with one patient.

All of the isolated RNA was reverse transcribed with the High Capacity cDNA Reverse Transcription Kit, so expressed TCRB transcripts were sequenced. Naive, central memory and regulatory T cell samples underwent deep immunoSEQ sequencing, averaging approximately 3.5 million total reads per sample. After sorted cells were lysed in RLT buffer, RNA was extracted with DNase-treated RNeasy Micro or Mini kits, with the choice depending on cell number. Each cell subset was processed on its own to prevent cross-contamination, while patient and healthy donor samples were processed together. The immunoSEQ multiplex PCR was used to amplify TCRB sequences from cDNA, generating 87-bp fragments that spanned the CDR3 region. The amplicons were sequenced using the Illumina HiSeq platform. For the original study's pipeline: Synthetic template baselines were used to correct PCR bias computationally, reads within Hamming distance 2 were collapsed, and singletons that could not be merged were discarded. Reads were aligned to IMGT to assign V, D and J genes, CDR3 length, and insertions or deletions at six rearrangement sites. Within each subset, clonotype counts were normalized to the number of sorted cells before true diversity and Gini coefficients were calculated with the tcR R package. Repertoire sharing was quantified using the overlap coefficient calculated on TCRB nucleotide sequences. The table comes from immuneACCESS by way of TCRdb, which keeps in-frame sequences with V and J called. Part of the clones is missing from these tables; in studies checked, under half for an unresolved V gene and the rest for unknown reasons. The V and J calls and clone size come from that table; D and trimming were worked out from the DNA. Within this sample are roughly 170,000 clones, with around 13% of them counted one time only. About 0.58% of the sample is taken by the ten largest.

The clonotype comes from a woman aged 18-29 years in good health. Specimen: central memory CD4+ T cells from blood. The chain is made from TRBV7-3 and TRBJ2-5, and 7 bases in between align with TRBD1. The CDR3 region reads CASSLNTGVQETQYF. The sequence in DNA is TGTGCCAGCAGCTTAAACACAGGGGTACAAGAGACCCAGTACTTC.